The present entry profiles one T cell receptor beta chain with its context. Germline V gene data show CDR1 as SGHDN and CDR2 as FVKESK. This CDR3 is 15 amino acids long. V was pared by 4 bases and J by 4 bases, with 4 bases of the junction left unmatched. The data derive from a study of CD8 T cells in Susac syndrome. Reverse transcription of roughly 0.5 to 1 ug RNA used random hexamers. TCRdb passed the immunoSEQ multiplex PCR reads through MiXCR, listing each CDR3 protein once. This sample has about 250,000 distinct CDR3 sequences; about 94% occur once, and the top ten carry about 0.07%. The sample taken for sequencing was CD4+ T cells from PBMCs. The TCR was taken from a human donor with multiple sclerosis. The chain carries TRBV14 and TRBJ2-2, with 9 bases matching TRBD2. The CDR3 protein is CASSLQRGATGELFF. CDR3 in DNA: TGTGCCAGCAGCCTCCAGCGGGGGGCCACCGGGGAGCTGTTTTTT.